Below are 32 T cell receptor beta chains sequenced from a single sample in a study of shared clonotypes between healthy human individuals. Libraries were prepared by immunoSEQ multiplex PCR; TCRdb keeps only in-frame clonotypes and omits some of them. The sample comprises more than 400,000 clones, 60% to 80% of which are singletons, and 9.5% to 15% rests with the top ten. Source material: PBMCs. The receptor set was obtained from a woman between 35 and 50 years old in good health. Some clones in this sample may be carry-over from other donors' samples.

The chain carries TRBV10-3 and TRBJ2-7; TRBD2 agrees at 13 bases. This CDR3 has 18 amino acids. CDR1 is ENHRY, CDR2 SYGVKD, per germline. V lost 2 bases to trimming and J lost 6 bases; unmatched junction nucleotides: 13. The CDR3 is CAISEVVVLAGGPGEQYF. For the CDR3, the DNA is TGTGCCATCAGTGAGGTGGTGGTACTAGCGGGAGGGCCCGGCGAGCAGTACTTC.

DNA of the CDR3: TGCGCCAGCAGCTGGAGCGGACAGGGGGCGGAGACCCAGTACTTC. It codes for CASSWSGQGAETQYF. This sequence joins TRBV5-1 and TRBJ2-5, with 11 bases identical to TRBD1. From germline, CDR1 is SGHRS and CDR2 YFSETQ. CDR3 length: 15 residues. The V segment lost 3 bases and the J segment 5 bases; nucleotides outside the gene matches: 6.

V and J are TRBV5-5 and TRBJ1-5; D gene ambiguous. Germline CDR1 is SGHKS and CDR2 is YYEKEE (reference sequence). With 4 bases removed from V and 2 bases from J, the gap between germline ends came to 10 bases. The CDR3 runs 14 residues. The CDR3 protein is CASSMTLGNQPQHF. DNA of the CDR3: TGTGCCAGCAGCATGACCCTGGGCAATCAGCCCCAGCATTTT.

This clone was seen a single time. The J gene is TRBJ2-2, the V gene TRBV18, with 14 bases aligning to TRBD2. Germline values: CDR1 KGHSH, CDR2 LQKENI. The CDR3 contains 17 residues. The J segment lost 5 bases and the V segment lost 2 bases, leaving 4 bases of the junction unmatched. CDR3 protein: CASSPSGLAGVTGELFF. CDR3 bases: TGTGCCAGCTCACCATCGGGACTAGCGGGAGTTACCGGGGAGCTGTTTTTT.

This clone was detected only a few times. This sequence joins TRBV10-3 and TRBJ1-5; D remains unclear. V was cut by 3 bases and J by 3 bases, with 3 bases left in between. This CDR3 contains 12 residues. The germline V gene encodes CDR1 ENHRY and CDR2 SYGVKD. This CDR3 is CAISDNNQPQHF. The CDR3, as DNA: TGTGCCATCAGTGACAACAATCAGCCCCAGCATTTT.

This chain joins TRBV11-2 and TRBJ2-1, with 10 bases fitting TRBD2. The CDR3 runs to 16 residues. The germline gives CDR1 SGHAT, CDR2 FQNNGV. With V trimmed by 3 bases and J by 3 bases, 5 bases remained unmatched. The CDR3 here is CASSLRLAGDYNEQFF. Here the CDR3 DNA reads TGTGCCAGCAGCTTGCGGCTAGCGGGGGACTACAATGAGCAGTTCTTC.

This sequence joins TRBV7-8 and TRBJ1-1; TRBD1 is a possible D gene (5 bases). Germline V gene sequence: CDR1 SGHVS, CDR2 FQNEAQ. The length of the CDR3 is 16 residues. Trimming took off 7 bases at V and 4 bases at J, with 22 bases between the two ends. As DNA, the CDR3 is TGTGCCAGCACCGTCGGTGTTGGGGGAGTCAGCACTGAAGCTTTCTTT. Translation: CASTVGVGGVSTEAFF.

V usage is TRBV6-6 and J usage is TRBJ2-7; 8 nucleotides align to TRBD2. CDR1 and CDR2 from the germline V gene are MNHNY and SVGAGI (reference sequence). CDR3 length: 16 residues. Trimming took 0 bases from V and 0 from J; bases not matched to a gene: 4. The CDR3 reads CASSYSPSGHSYEQYF. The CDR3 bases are TGTGCCAGCAGTTACTCTCCTAGCGGGCACTCCTACGAGCAGTACTTC.

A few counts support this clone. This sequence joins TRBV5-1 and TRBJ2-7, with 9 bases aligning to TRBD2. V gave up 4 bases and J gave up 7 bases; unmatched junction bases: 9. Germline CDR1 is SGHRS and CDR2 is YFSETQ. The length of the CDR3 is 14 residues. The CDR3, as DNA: TGCGCCAGCAGCGCCACTAGCGGGTCTAGAGAGCAGTACTTC. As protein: CASSATSGSREQYF.

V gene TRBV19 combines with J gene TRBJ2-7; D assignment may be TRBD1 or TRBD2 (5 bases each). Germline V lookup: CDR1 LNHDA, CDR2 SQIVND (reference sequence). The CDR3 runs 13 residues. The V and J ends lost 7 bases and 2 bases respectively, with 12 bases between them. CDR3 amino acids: CASTGRATYEQYF. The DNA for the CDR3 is TGTGCCAGTACGGGGCGGGCTACCTACGAGCAGTACTTC.

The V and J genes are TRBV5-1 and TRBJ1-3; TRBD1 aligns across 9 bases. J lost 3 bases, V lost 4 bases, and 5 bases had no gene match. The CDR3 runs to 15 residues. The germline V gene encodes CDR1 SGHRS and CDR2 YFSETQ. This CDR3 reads CASSGGTGSGNTIYF. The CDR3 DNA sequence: TGCGCCAGCAGCGGGGGGACAGGGAGTGGAAACACCATATATTTT. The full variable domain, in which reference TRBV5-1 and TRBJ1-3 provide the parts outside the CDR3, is KAGVTQTPRYLIKTRGQQVTLSCSPISGHRSVSWYQQTPGQGLQFLFEYFSETQRNKGNFPGRFSGRQFSNSRSEMNVSTLELGDSALYLCASSGGTGSGNTIYFGEGSWLTVV.

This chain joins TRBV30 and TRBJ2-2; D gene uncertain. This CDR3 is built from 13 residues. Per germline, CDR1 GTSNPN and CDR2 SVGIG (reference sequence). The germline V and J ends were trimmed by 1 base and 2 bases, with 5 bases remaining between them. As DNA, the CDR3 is TGTGCCTGGAGTGGTTTTAACACCGGGGAGCTGTTTTTT. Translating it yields CAWSGFNTGELFF.

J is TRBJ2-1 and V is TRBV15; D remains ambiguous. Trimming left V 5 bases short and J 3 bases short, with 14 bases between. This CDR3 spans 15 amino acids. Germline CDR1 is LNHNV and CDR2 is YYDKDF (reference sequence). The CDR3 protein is CATSLDFGDYNEQFF. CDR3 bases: TGTGCCACCAGCCTCGACTTTGGGGACTACAATGAGCAGTTCTTC.

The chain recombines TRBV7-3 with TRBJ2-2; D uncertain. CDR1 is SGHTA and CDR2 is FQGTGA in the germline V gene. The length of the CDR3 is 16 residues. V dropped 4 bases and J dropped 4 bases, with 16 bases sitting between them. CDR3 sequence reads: CASSSPGGLGTGELFF. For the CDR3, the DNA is TGTGCCAGCAGCTCCCCGGGTGGCCTGGGCACCGGGGAGCTGTTTTTT.

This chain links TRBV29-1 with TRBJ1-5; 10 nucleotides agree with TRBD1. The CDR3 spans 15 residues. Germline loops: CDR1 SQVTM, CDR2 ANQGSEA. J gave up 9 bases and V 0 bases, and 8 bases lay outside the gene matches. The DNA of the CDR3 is TGCAGCGTTGAAGAGGGGGGGACAGGGGATCGGCCCCAGCATTTT. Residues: CSVEEGGTGDRPQHF.

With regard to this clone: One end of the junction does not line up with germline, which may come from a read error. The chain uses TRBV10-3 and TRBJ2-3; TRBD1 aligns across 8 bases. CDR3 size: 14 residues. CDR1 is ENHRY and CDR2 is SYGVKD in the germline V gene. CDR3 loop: CASSDSTGADTQYF. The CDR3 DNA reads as TGTGCCAGCAGTGACTCGACAGGGGCAGATACGCAGTATTTT.

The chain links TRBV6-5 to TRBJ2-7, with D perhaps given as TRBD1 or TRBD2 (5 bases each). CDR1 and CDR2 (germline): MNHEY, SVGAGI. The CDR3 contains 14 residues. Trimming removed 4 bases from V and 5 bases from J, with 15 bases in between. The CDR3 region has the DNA TGTGCCAGCAGTTCCCGGGACGGGTGGGACGAGCAGTACTTC. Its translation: CASSSRDGWDEQYF.

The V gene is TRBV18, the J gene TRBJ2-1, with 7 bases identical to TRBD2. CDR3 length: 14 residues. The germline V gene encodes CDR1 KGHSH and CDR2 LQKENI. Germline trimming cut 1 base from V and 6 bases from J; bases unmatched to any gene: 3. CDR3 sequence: CASSPLGRANEQFF. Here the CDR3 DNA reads TGTGCCAGCTCACCACTGGGGAGGGCCAATGAGCAGTTCTTC.

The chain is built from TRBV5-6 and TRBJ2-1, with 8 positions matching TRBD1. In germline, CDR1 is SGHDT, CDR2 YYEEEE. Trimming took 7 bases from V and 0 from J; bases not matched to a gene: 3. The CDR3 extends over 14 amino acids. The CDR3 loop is CASRTGLSYNEQFF. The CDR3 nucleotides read TGTGCCAGCCGGACAGGGCTCTCCTACAATGAGCAGTTCTTC.

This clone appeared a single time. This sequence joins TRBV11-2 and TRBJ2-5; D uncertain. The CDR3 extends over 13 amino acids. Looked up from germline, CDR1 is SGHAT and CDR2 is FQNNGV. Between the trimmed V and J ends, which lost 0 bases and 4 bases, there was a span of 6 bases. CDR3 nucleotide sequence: TGTGCCAGCAGCTTAGAACGAACAGAGACCCAGTACTTC. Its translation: CASSLERTETQYF.

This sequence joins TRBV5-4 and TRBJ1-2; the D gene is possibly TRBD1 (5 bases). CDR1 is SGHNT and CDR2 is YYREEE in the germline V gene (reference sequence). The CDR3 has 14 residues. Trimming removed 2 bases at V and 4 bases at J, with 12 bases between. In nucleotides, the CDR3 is TGTGCCAGCAGCTTAGGGGAGGGCCTCTATGGCTACACCTTC. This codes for CASSLGEGLYGYTF.

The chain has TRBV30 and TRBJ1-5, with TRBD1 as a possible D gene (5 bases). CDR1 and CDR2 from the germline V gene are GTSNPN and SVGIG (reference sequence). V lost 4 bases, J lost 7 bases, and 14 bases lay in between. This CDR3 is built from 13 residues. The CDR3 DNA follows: TGTGCCTGGAACGGTCAGCGGGGGCAGCCCCAGCATTTT. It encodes CAWNGQRGQPQHF.

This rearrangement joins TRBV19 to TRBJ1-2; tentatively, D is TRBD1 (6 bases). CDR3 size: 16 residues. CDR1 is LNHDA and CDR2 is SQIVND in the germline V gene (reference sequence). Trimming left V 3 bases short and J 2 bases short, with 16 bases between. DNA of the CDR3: TGTGCCAGTAGTATTCGGACCACAGGGCGCAACTATGGCTACACCTTC. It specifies CASSIRTTGRNYGYTF.

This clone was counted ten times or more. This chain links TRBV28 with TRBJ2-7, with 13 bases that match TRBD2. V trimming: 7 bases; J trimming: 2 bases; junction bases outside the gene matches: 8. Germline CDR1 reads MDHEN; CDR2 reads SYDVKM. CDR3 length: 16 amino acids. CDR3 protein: CASTRTSGSQTYEQYF. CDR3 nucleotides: TGTGCCAGCACCCGGACTAGCGGGAGCCAAACCTACGAGCAGTACTTC.

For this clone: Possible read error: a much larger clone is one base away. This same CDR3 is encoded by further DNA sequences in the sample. The CDR3 DNA reads TGCGCCAGCAGCCCGGGACAGGGGTACAATGAGCAGTTCTTC. Translated, it gives CASSPGQGYNEQFF. The V gene is TRBV5-1, the J gene TRBJ2-1, with 10 bases aligning to TRBD1. Germline CDR1 is SGHRS and CDR2 is YFSETQ. CDR3 size: 14 residues. Germline trimming cut 4 bases from V and 4 bases from J; bases unmatched to any gene: 2.

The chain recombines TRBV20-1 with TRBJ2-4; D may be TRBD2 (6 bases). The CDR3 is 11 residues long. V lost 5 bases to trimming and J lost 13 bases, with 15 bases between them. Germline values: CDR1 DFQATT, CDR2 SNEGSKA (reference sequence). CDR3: CSASSGSRQYF. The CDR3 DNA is TGCAGTGCTTCCTCCGGGAGCCGACAGTACTTC.

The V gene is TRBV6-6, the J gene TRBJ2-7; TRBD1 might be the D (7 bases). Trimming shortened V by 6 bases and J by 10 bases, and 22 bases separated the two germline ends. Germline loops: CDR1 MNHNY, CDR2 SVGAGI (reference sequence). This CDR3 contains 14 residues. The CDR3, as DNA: TGTGCCAGCAGGCCAGGGGGGACCTTTGGAGGACAGTACTTC. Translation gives CASRPGGTFGGQYF.

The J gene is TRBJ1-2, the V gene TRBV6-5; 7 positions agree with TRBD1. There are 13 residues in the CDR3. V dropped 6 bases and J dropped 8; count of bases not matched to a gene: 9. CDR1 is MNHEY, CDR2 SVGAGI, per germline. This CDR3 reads CASRASTGRGYTF. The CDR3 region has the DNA TGTGCCAGCAGAGCCTCGACAGGGAGAGGCTACACCTTC.

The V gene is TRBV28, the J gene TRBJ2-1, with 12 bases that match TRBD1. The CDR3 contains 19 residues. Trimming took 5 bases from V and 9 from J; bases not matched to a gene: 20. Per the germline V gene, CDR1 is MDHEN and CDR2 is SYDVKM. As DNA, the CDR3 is TGTGCCAGCAGTCAGGGACAGGGGGCCTATAGCGGGGCGCGGGGTGAGCAGTTCTTC. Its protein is CASSQGQGAYSGARGEQFF.

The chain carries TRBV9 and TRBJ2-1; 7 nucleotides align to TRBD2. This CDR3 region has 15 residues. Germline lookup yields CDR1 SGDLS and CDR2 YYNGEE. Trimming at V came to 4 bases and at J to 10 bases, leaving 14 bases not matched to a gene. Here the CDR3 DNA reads TGTGCCAGCAGCACTCACCCTACTAGCGCCCGGGAGCAGTTCTTC. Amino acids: CASSTHPTSAREQFF.

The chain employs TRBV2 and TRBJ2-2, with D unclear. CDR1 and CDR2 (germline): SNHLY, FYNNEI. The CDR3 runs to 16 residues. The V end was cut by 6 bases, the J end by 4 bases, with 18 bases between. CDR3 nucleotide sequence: TGTGCCAGCAGGCCCACACCTATTGACATCACCGGGGAGCTGTTTTTT. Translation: CASRPTPIDITGELFF.

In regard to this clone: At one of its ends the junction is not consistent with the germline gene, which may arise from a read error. The CDR3 bases are TGTGCCAGCAGCCCCAGGTCCGGACACAAGGCCTTC. As protein: CASSPRSGHKAF. The chain is built from TRBV7-3 and TRBJ1-2; TRBD1 might be the D (5 bases). Germline CDR1 SGHTA, CDR2 FQGTGA. The CDR3 has 12 residues.